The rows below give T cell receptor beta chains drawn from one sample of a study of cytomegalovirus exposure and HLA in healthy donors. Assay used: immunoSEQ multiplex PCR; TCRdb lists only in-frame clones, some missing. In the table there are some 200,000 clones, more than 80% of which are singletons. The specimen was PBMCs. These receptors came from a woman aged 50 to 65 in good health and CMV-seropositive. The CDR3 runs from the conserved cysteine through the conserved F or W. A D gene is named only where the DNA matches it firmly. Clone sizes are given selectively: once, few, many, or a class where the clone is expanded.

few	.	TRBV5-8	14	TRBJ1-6	TGTGCCAGCAGCTTGGGACAGGCTGATTCACCCCTCCACTTT	CASSLGQADSPLHF
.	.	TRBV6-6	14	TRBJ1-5	TGTGCCAGCAGTTACTCGGGGGGGAGTCAGCCCCAGCATTTT	CASSYSGGSQPQHF
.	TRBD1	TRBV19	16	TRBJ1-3	TGTGCCAGTAGTGGACAGGGAAGGGTCGCTGGAAACACCATATATTTT	CASSGQGRVAGNTIYF
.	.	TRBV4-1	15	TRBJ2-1	TGCGCCAGCAGCCAACCCGCCAGGGTTGGCAATGAGCAGTTCTTC	CASSQPARVGNEQFF
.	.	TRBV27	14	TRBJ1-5	TGTGCCAGCAGTATGACAGGATCGAGGCAGCCCCAGCATTTT	CASSMTGSRQPQHF
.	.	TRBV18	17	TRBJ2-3	TGTGCCAGCTCACCACCGGGCAGTCGGAAGGGCACAGATACGCAGTATTTT	CASSPPGSRKGTDTQYF
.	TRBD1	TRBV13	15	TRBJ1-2	TGTGCCAGCAGCGCCAACAGGGGTTTTGTCTATGGCTACACCTTC	CASSANRGFVYGYTF
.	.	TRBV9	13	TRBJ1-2	TGTGCCAGCAGCTCCGGGTCCAAACGGGGCTACACCTTC	CASSSGSKRGYTF
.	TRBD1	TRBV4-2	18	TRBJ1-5	TGTGCCAGCAGCCAAGATGCCTCAGGGGGCTTTGGTAATCAGCCCCAGCATTTT	CASSQDASGGFGNQPQHF
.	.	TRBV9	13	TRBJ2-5	TGTGCCAGCAGCGTCGGGGTTGGGGAGACCCAGTACTTC	CASSVGVGETQYF
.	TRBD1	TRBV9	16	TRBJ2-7	TGTGCCAGCAGCCCAAGGGGCGACAGGGGCGGCTACGAGCAGTACTTC	CASSPRGDRGGYEQYF
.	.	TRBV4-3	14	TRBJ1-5	TGCGCCAGCAGCCAACGGGATGGCAATCAGCCCCAGCATTTT	CASSQRDGNQPQHF
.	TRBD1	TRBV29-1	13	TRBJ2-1	TGCAGCGTGGCCGGGACAGGGAACAATGAGCAGTTCTTC	CSVAGTGNNEQFF
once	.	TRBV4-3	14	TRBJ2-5	TGCGCCAGCAGCCAAGATTACGGCCAAGAGACCCAGTACTTC	CASSQDYGQETQYF
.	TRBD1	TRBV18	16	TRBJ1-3	TGTGCCAGCTCACCGGGACAGGGAAACTCTGGAAACACCATATATTTT	CASSPGQGNSGNTIYF
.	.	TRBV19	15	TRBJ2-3	TGTGCCAGTAGCCCCGGACAGACCCGTGCGGATACGCAGTATTTT	CASSPGQTRADTQYF
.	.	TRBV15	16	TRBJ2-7	TGTGCCACCAGCAGCAAAGACAGCAATCTACAATACGAGCAGTACTTC	CATSSKDSNLQYEQYF
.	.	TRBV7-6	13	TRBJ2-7	TGTGCCAGCAGCTCTGGGGCTTCCTACGAGCAGTACTTC	CASSSGASYEQYF
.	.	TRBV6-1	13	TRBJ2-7	TGTGCCCGACTGGAGAGGGCGCCCTACGAGCAGTACTTC	CARLERAPYEQYF
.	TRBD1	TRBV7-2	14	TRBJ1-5	TGTGCCAGCAGCACCGACAGGGCCTATCAGCCCCAGCATTTT	CASSTDRAYQPQHF
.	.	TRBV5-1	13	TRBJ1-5	TGCGCCAGCAGCTTTGGAGTCAATCAGCCCCAGCATTTT	CASSFGVNQPQHF
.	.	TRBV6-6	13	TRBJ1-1	TGTGCCAGCAGTTCCGGTGGGGGGTGGGAAGCTTTCTTT	CASSSGGGWEAFF
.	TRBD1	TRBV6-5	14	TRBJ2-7	TGTGCCAGCAGCCGTGGACAGGGGGCCTACGAGCAGTACTTC	CASSRGQGAYEQYF
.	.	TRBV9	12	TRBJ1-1	TGTGCCAGCAGCGCCGTCAGGGGTGAAGCTTTCTTT	CASSAVRGEAFF
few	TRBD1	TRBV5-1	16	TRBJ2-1	TGCGCCAGTAATACAGGGGGCGCAAGCTCCTACAATGAGCAGTTCTTC	CASNTGGASSYNEQFF
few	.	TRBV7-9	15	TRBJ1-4	TGTGCCAGCAGCCCAACGGGAGGTCTTAATGAAAAACTGTTTTTT	CASSPTGGLNEKLFF
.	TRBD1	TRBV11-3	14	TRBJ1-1	TGTGCCAGCAGCACAGGGGGGTTGAACACTGAAGCTTTCTTT	CASSTGGLNTEAFF
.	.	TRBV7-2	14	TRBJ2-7	TGTGCCAGCAGCAATACAGGGACGACGTACGAACAGTACTTC	CASSNTGTTYEQYF
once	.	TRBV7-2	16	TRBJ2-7	TGTGCCAGCAGCTTAGCGCTGACTAGATCCTCCTACGAGCAGTACTTC	CASSLALTRSSYEQYF